The 2 T cell receptor beta chains presented below share a single source sample, sequenced in a study of control samples from healthy donors and cancer patients. The protocol was immunoSEQ multiplex PCR, while the TCRdb copy is restricted to in-frame clones and leaves out a portion. The table lists around 130,000 clones, about 88% of them singletons. Sequenced material: blood. Receptors were obtained from a man in his forties or fifties in good health.

The gene calls are TRBV28 and TRBJ1-5, with no clear D. Germline V gene sequence: CDR1 MDHEN, CDR2 SYDVKM. V was pared by 8 bases and J by 4 bases, with 12 bases between. The CDR3 spans 13 residues. CDR3: CASFAGRNQPQHF. CDR3 DNA sequence: TGTGCCAGCTTCGCCGGACGGAATCAGCCCCAGCATTTT.

The rearrangement joins TRBV7-8 to TRBJ2-2; D is uncertain. The CDR3 sequence is 11 residues long. Trimming shortened V by 5 bases and J by 5 bases, and 3 bases separated the two germline ends. Germline CDR1 and CDR2: SGHVS and FQNEAQ. CDR3 loop: CASSLTGELFF. The CDR3 region has the DNA TGTGCCAGCAGCCTGACCGGGGAGCTGTTTTTT.